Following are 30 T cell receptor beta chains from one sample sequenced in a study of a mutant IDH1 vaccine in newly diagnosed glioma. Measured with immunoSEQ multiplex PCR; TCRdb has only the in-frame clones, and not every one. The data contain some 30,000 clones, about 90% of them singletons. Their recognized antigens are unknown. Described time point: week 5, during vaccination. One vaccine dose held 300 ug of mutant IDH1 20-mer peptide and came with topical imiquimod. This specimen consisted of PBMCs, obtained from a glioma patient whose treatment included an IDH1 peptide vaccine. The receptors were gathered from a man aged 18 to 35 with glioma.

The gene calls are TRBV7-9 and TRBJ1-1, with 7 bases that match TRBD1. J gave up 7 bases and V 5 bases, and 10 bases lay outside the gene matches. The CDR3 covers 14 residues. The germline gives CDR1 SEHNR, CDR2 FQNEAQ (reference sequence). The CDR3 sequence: CASSPTTGFGEAFF. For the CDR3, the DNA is TGTGCCAGCAGCCCGACGACAGGGTTTGGTGAAGCTTTCTTT.

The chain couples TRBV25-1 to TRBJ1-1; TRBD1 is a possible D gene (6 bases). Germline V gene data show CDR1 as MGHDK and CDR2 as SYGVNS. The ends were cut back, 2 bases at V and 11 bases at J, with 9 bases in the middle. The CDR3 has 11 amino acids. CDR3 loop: CASSEPGAAFF. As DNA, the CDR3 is TGTGCCAGCAGTGAACCGGGGGCGGCTTTCTTT. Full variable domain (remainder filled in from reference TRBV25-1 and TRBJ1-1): EADIYQTPRYLVIGTGKKITLECSQTMGHDKMYWYQQDPGMELHLIHYSYGVNSTEKGDLSSESTVSRIRTEHFPLTLESARPSHTSQYLCASSEPGAAFFGQGTRLTVV.

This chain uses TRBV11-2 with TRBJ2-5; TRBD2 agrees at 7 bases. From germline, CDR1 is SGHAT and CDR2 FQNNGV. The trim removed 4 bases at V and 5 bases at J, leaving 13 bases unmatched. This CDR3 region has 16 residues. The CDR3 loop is CASSSREDSAWETQYF. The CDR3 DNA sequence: TGTGCCAGCAGCTCCCGGGAGGACTCCGCGTGGGAGACCCAGTACTTC.

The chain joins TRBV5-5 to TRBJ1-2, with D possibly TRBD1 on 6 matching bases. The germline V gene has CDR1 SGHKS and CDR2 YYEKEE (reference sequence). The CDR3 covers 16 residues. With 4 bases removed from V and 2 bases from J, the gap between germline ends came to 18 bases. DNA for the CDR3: TGTGCCAGCAGCCTCGGGCCAGGGGCCTCAAACTATGGCTACACCTTC. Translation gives CASSLGPGASNYGYTF.

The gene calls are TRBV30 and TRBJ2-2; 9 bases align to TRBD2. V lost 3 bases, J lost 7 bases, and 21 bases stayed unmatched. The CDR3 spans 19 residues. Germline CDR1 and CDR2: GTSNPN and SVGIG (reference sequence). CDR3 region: CAWSVSPKGGRAPSGELFF. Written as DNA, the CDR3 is TGTGCCTGGAGCGTCTCCCCTAAGGGCGGGAGGGCCCCAAGCGGGGAGCTGTTTTTT.

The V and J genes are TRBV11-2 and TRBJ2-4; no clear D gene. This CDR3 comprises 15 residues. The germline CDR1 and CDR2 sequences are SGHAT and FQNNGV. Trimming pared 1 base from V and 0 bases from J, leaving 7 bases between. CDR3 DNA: TGTGCCAGCAGCTTAGGCCTGGGAGCCAAAAACATTCAGTACTTC. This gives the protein CASSLGLGAKNIQYF.

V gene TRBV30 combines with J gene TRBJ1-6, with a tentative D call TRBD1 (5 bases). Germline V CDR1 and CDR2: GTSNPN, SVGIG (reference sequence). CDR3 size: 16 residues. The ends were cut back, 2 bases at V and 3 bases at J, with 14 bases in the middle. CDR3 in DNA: TGTGCCTGGAGTCCAACTTGGGACGGCTATAATTCACCCCTCCACTTT. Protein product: CAWSPTWDGYNSPLHF. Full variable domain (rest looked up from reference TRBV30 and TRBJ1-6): SQTIHQWPATLVQPVGSPLSLECTVEGTSNPNLYWYRQAAGRGLQLLFYSVGIGQISSEVPQNLSASRPQDRQFILSSKKLLLSDSGFYLCAWSPTWDGYNSPLHFGNGTRLTVT.

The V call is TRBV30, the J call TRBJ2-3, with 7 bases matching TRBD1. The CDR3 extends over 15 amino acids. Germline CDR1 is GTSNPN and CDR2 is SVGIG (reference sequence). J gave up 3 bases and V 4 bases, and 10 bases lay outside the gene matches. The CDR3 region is CAWKPTGAVTDTQYF. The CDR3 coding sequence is TGTGCCTGGAAGCCAACAGGGGCGGTAACAGATACGCAGTATTTT.

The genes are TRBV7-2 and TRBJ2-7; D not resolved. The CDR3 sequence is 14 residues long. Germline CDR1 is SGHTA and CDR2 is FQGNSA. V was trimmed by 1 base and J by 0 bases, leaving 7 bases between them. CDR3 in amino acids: CASSLGRSSYEQYF. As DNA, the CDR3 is TGTGCCAGCAGCTTAGGCAGGAGCTCCTACGAGCAGTACTTC.

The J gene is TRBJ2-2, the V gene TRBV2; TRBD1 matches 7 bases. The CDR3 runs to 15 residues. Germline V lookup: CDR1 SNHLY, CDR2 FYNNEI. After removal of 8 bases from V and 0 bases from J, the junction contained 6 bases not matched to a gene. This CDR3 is CASSNRGPNTGELFF. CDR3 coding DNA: TGTGCCAGCTCTAACAGGGGACCGAACACCGGGGAGCTGTTTTTT.

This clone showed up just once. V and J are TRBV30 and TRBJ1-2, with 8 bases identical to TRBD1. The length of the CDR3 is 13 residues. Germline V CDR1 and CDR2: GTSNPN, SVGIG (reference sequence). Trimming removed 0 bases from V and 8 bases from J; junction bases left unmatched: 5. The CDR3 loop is CAWSVGQVEGYTF. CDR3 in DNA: TGTGCCTGGAGTGTGGGACAGGTGGAGGGCTACACCTTC.

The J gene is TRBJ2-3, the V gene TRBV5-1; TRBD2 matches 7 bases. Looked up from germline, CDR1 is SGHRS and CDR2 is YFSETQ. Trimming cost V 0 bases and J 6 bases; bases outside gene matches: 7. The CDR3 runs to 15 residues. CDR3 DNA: TGCGCCAGCAGCTTGGAATCGCGGGGAGGGGATACGCAGTATTTT. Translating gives CASSLESRGGDTQYF.

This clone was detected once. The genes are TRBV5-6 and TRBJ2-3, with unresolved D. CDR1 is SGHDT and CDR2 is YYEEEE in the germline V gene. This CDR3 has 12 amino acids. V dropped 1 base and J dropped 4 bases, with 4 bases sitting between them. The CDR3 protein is CASSLRSDTQYF. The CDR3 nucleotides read TGTGCCAGCAGCTTGAGGTCAGATACGCAGTATTTT.

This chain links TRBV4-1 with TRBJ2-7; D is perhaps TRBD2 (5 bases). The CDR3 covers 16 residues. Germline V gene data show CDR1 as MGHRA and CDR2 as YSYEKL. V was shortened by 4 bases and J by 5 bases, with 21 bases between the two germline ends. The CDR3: CASSPRVEAAPHEQYF. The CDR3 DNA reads TGCGCCAGCAGCCCCCGGGTAGAAGCGGCCCCCCACGAGCAGTACTTC.

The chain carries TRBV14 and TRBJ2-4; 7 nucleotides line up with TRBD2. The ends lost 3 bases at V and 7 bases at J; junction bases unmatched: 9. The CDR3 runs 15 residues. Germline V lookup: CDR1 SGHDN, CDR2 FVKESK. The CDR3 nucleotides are TGTGCCAGCAGCCAGTTGGGCGGGGGACCTAACATTCAGTACTTC. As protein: CASSQLGGGPNIQYF.

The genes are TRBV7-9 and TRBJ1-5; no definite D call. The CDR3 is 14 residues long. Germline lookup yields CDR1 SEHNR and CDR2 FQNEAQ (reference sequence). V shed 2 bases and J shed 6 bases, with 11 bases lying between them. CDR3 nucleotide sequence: TGTGCCAGCAGCTTACCCCAGGAAGGTCAGCCCCAGCATTTT. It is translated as CASSLPQEGQPQHF. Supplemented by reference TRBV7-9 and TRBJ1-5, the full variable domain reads DTGVSQNPRHKITKRGQNVTFRCDPISEHNRLYWYRQTLGQGPEFLTYFQNEAQLEKSRLLSDRFSAERPKGSFSTLEIQRTEQGDSAMYLCASSLPQEGQPQHFGDGTRLSIL.

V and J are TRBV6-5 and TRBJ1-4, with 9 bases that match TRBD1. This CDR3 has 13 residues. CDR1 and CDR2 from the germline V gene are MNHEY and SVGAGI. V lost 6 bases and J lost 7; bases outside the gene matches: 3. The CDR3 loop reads CASRGDRVEKLFF. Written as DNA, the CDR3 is TGTGCCAGCAGAGGGGACAGGGTTGAAAAACTGTTTTTT.

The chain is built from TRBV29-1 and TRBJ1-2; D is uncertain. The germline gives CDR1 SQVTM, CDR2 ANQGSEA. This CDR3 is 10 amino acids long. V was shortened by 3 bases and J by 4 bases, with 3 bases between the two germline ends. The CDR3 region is CSVDSYGYTF. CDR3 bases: TGCAGCGTTGACAGCTATGGCTACACCTTC.

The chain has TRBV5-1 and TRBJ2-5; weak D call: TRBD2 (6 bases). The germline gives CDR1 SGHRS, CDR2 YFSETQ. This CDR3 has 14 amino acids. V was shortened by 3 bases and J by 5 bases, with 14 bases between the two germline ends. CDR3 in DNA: TGCGCCAGCAGCTCGACGGGGGTTCAGGAGACCCAGTACTTC. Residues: CASSSTGVQETQYF.

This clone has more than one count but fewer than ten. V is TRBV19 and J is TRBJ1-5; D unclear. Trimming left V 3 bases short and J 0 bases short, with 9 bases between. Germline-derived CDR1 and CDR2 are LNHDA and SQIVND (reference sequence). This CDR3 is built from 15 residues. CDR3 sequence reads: CASSIPQVSNQPQHF. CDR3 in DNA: TGTGCCAGTAGTATTCCGCAGGTTAGCAATCAGCCCCAGCATTTT.

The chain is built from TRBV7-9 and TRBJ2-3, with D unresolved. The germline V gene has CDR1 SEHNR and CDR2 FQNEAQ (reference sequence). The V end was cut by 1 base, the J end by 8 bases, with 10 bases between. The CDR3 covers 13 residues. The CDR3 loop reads CASSLGNPGTQYF. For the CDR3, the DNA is TGTGCCAGCAGCTTAGGCAACCCCGGTACGCAGTATTTT.

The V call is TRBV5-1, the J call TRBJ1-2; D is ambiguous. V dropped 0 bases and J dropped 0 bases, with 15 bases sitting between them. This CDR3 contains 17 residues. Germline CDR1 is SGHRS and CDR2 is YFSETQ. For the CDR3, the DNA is TGCGCCAGCAGCTTGGGACTAGAGGCAACTACTAACTATGGCTACACCTTC. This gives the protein CASSLGLEATTNYGYTF. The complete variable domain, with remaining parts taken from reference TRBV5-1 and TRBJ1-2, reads KAGVTQTPRYLIKTRGQQVTLSCSPISGHRSVSWYQQTPGQGLQFLFEYFSETQRNKGNFPGRFSGRQFSNSRSEMNVSTLELGDSALYLCASSLGLEATTNYGYTFGSGTRLTVV.

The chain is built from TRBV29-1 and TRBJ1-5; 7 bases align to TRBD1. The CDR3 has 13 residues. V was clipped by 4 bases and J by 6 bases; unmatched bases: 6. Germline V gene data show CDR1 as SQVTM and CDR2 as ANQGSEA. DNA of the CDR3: TGCAGCGTTGTGGAAGGGGGCGGTCAGCCCCAGCATTTT. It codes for CSVVEGGGQPQHF.

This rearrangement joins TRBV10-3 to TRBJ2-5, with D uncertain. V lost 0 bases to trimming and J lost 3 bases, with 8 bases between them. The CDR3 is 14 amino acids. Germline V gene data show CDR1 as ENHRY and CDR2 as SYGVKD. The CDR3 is CAISESNNKETQYF. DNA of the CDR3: TGTGCCATCAGTGAGTCTAACAACAAAGAGACCCAGTACTTC.

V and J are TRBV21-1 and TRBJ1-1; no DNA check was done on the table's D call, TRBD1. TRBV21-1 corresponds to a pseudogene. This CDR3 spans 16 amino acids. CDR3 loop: CASSTPGQVMNTEAFF. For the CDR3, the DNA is TGTGCCAGCAGCACGCCGGGACAGGTTATGAACACTGAAGCTTTCTTT.

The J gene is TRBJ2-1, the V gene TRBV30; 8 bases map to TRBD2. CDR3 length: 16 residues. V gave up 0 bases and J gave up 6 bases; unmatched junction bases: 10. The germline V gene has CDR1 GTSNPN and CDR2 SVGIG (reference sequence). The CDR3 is CAWSVLRGRHSNEQFF. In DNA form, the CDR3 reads TGTGCCTGGAGTGTACTGCGCGGGAGGCACTCCAATGAGCAGTTCTTC.

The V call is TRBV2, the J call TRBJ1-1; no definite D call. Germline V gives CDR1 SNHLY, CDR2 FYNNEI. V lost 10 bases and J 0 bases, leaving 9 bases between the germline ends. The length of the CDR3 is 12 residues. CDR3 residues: CATSLVNTEAFF. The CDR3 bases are TGTGCCACCTCGTTGGTGAACACTGAAGCTTTCTTT.

CDR3 in DNA: TGTGCCAGCAGCTCCCGTTCACAGGGGGCCACCGGGGAGCTGTTTTTT. Translating gives CASSSRSQGATGELFF. J is TRBJ2-2 and V is TRBV7-2; 9 nucleotides line up with TRBD1. Losses at the gene ends were 4 bases for V and 4 bases for J; bases not matched to a gene: 7. CDR3 size: 16 residues. In germline, CDR1 is SGHTA, CDR2 FQGNSA.

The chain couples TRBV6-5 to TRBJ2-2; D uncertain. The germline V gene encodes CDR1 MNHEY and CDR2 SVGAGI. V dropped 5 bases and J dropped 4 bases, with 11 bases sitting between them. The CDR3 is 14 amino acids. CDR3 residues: CASSPWASTGELFF. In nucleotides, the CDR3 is TGTGCCAGCAGTCCCTGGGCGAGCACCGGGGAGCTGTTTTTT.

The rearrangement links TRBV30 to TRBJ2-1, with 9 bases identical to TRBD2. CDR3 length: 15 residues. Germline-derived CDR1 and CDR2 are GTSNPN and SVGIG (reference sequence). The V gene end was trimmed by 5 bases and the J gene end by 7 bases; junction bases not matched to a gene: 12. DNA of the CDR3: TGTGCCTGGTCCCTGGAGCGGGAGGCCGGGAATGAGCAGTTCTTC. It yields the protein CAWSLEREAGNEQFF.